This T cell receptor (beta chain) was identified during a study of T cells in localized non-small cell lung cancer. The study's findings and limits: Clonality of T cells reached its maximum in uninvolved adjacent lung, surpassing tumor.

This clone was counted once. No antigen is known for it. Germline assignment: CDR1 SQVTM and CDR2 ANQGSEA. V lost 4 bases, J lost 3 bases, and 12 bases lay in between. The CDR3 length is 13 residues. Measured with immunoSEQ multiplex PCR; TCRdb has only the in-frame clones, and not every one. There are approximately 52,000 clones in the sample; roughly 80% occur only once, and around a sixth lies in the top ten. The TCR comes from a man aged 35-69 years with stage I squamous cell lung carcinoma. This rearrangement joins TRBV29-1 to TRBJ1-2; maybe TRBD1 (6 bases). The starting material was peripheral blood, obtained before any cancer treatment. CDR3 sequence reads: CSVGNRADYGYTF. The CDR3 nucleotides are TGCAGCGTTGGGAACAGGGCGGACTATGGCTACACCTTC.